The subject of this entry is one T cell receptor (beta chain). Its binding antigen is unknown. No much larger clone exists at a distance of one base, and base qualities are not known. The sample belongs to a study of T cell responses to AZD1222 COVID-19 vaccine (dated by TCRdb to the early 2020s). With respect to the entire study: A total of about 230 trial participants underwent TCR sequencing, of whom about 210 received two doses of AZD1222 and 26 received two doses of the MenACWY control vaccine. Trial participants were enrolled into age subgroups of 18-55, 56-69 and 70-plus years, which contained 148, 28 and 57 TCR-sequenced participants, respectively.

Broader findings and caveats from the paper: After two AZD1222 doses, both the breadth and the depth of spike-specific TCRs were significantly higher than at day 0 and than in MenACWY recipients. The vaccine-associated CD4 TCRs covered the entire spike protein, and the dominant responses fell in regions 160-218 and 743-854. Conclusions about previously exposed vaccinees were limited because only six or seven AZD1222 recipients were SARS-CoV-2 seropositive at baseline. The 56-69-year group was small, and its depth increase did not reach significance, likely because of low power. Because no day 14 peak-response samples were available, repertoires were characterized only after the peak T cell response. Nearly half of unique spike-specific TCRs reportedly recognized epitopes outside regions mutated in the B.1.351 and B.1.1.7 variants. Participants were mostly white British, with more females than males. The authors suggested clonal diversity may have been underestimated.

From cysteine to phenylalanine, the CDR3 is 16 amino acids long. Of all the DNA, just the CDR3 is kept, 48 bases in frame from base 1. The V and J ends are trimmed by 5 bases and 3 bases, leaving 16 bases between them. The germline V gene sets CDR1 to SGHTA and CDR2 to FQGNSA. The CDR3 regions of human TCRbeta chains were analyzed by immunosequencing. The authors' pipeline ran thus. Repertoire TCRs were checked for matches against a reference library of SARS-CoV-2-specific TCRs that had been generated using the MIRA antigen-specificity platform. Breadth was defined as the fraction of unique TCRs that were SARS-CoV-2-associated. Depth was defined as the fraction of total T cells that were SARS-CoV-2-associated. Using the MIRA data, every spike-specific TCR was mapped to the spike region that the TCR reacted to and assigned to either a CD4 or a CD8 class. Log10-transformed breadth and depth values were compared by one-way ANOVA with Sidak's multiple comparisons tests. Imported from immuneACCESS, the table was reduced by TCRdb to in-frame sequences with V and J called. These copies leave out some clones; in studies compared against another copy, an unresolved V gene accounts for under half, and the cause of the remainder is not known. That table is the source of V, J and clone size, and D and trimming were worked out from the DNA. The sample table holds under 80,000 clones, of which 81% were seen once. Clones ranked in the top ten supply 26% of the sample.

The time point tag for this specimen amounts to: about 28 days (+/-7) after the second vaccine dose. AZD1222 recipients whose second dose came at about 4 weeks and those whose second dose came at about 12 weeks were combined into one group, since spike-specific TCR depth and breadth did not differ between the two schedules. Samples from vaccinated people were obtained from the UK trials COV001 and COV002, which included a single-blind randomized controlled phase 2/3 trial of AZD1222 (ChAdOx1 nCoV-19) in healthy adults. For TCRbeta chain sequencing, PBMC samples were collected from trial participants at day 0 and at day 28 after the second dose.

The source is an adult who received the AZD1222 COVID-19 vaccine. This chain joins TRBV7-2 to TRBJ1-4; the D gene cannot be named for sure. The sequences come from peripheral blood, collected 28 days after the second AZD1222 dose. Here is the DNA: TGTGCCAGCAGCCCCGGGCTTCGCGCGGCTAATGAAAAACTGTTTTTT. It encodes CASSPGLRAANEKLFF.